A single sample gave rise to the 25 T cell receptor beta chains below, sequenced in a study of post-analysis software for immune sequencing data. Unique molecular identifiers were carried by the TCR beta cDNA libraries. TCRdb analysed the PCR reads with MiXCR anew, one entry per CDR3 protein. The sample holds about 820,000 distinct CDR3 sequences, 53% seen once. These receptors' targets are unknown. Study-level findings and limits: TRBV5-6, TRBV5-1 and TRBV20-1 were among four to six TRBV segments more frequent in patients than controls.

The source material was blood. These receptors came from a girl aged 10-17 years with multiple sclerosis.

The count of this clonotype is one. V usage is TRBV6-5 and J usage is TRBJ2-5; D is unclear. Judging by the DNA end, TRBJ2-7 fits better; the J call may be wrong. The CDR3 is 15 residues long. CDR1 is MNHEY and CDR2 is SVGAGI in the germline V gene. CDR3 in amino acids: CASSTDRDPTYEQYF. CDR3 sequence (DNA): TGTGCCAGCAGTACGGACCGCGACCCAACCTACGAGCAGTACTTC.

The chain has TRBV12-5 and TRBJ2-7, with D maybe TRBD1 (5 bases). CDR1 is LGHNT and CDR2 is FRNRAP in the germline V gene. Between the trimmed V and J ends, which lost 10 bases and 3 bases, there was a span of 16 bases. There are 13 residues in the CDR3. The CDR3 bases are TGTGCTACCTCTCCCCGACAGATCTACGAGCAGTACTTC. It yields the protein CATSPRQIYEQYF.

This clonotype was picked up a small number of times. The rearrangement uses TRBV6-2 or TRBV6-3 and TRBJ2-5; the match to TRBD1 covers 9 bases. The ends lost 0 bases at V and 5 bases at J; junction bases unmatched: 4. CDR1 is MNHEY, CDR2 SVGEGT, per germline. This CDR3 has 15 residues. The CDR3 spells CASSYSTGGAETQYF. The CDR3 DNA sequence: TGTGCCAGCAGTTACTCGACAGGGGGAGCCGAGACCCAGTACTTC.

The CDR3 coding sequence is TGTGCCAGCAGTGAAAGACTCCCTAGGGGAAATGAGCAGTTCTTC. It translates to CASSERLPRGNEQFF. V usage is TRBV6-1 and J usage is TRBJ2-1; perhaps TRBD1 as D (5 bases). Germline values: CDR1 MNHNS, CDR2 SASEGT. The CDR3 spans 15 residues. V dropped 2 bases and J dropped 7 bases, with 15 bases sitting between them.

This chain uses TRBV12-3 or TRBV12-4 with TRBJ1-2; D might be TRBD1 (5 bases). The CDR3 sequence is 14 residues long. V lost 1 base and J lost 2, with 8 bases in between. The CDR3 reads CASSLGRQNYGYTF. The CDR3 DNA reads TGTGCCAGCAGTTTAGGCAGACAGAACTATGGCTACACCTTC.

At least ten counts were recorded for this clonotype. The gene calls are TRBV7-9 and TRBJ1-5, with TRBD1 matching 7 bases. The CDR3 extends over 13 amino acids. The junction had 7 bases not matched to a gene; V was cut back by 4 bases and J by 10 bases. Germline CDR1 is SEHNR and CDR2 is FQNEAQ (reference sequence). The CDR3 coding sequence is TGTGCCAGCAGCTACGAGGGGGCCGTACCCCAGCATTTT. This codes for CASSYEGAVPQHF.

The rearrangement joins TRBV14 to TRBJ2-2; a possible D gene is TRBD2 (6 bases). Trimming left V 5 bases short and J 0 bases short, with 10 bases between. This CDR3 is built from 15 residues. Germline-derived CDR1 and CDR2 are SGHDN and FVKESK. This chain's CDR3 is CASSRRGANTGELFF. The CDR3 DNA sequence: TGTGCCAGCAGCAGGAGGGGAGCGAACACCGGGGAGCTGTTTTTT.

V is TRBV4-1 and J is TRBJ2-7, with D possibly TRBD2 on 6 matching bases. V gave up 4 bases and J gave up 7 bases, with 14 bases separating them. CDR1 MGHRA and CDR2 YSYEKL come from the germline V gene. This CDR3 region has 13 residues. This CDR3 is CASSPYGGWEQYF. The CDR3 DNA reads as TGCGCCAGCAGCCCTTACGGGGGTTGGGAGCAGTACTTC.

As for this clonotype: One end of the junction does not line up with germline, which may come from a read error. The rearrangement uses TRBV6-2 or TRBV6-3 and TRBJ2-5; TRBD1 agrees at 7 bases. The end of the DNA is better explained by TRBJ2-7, so the J call may be wrong. The CDR3 is 14 residues long. The germline V gene encodes CDR1 MNHEY and CDR2 SVGEGT. The CDR3 is CASRIWDRHTEQYF. CDR3 in DNA: TGCGCCAGCAGAATTTGGGACAGACATACCGAGCAGTACTTC.

J is TRBJ2-5 and V is TRBV14, with unresolved D. Between the trimmed V and J ends, which lost 0 bases and 6 bases, there was a span of 11 bases. The CDR3 runs 14 residues. Germline lookup yields CDR1 SGHDN and CDR2 FVKESK. The CDR3 region has the DNA TGTGCCAGCAGCCAAGATCCGCAGCTCAAGACCCAGTACTTC. It yields the protein CASSQDPQLKTQYF.

The chain is built from TRBV12-3 or TRBV12-4 and TRBJ1-2; no clear D gene. This CDR3 is 14 amino acids long. V was shortened by 0 bases and J by 8 bases, with 13 bases between the two germline ends. The CDR3 nucleotides read TGTGCCAGCAGTTTAGCCCGGCGACGTTTGGGCTACACCTTC. It is translated as CASSLARRRLGYTF.

The chain couples TRBV9 to TRBJ2-1; a possible D gene is TRBD1 (5 bases). Trimming took off 0 bases at V and 9 bases at J, with 10 bases between the two ends. Germline loops: CDR1 SGDLS, CDR2 YYNGEE. There are 13 residues in the CDR3. In nucleotides, the CDR3 is TGTGCCAGCAGCGTAGGGGGCATCAGTGAGCAGTTCTTC. Its protein product is CASSVGGISEQFF.

The chain uses TRBV12-5 and TRBJ2-5, with 12 positions matching TRBD2. CDR1 is LGHNT and CDR2 is FRNRAP in the germline V gene. The CDR3 spans 15 residues. V trimming: 3 bases; J trimming: 4 bases; junction bases outside the gene matches: 3. CDR3 nucleotides: TGTGCTAGTGGTTTCGGACTAGCGGGATCAGAGACCCAGTACTTC. This sequence encodes CASGFGLAGSETQYF. Complete variable domain (other parts from reference TRBV12-5 and TRBJ2-5): DARVTQTPRHKVTEMGQEVTMRCQPILGHNTVFWYRQTMMQGLELLAYFRNRAPLDDSGMPKDRFSAEMPDATLATLKIQPSEPRDSAVYFCASGFGLAGSETQYFGPGTRLLVL.

CDR3 DNA sequence: TGTGCCAGCAGCCCCGGACAGCTAGAGACCCAGTACTTC. This encodes CASSPGQLETQYF. The chain carries TRBV12-3 or TRBV12-4 and TRBJ2-5; weak D call: TRBD1 (6 bases). The length of the CDR3 is 13 residues. V was clipped by 6 bases and J by 4 bases, with 12 bases between them.

The CDR3 loop reads CASSSGSSSIYNEQFF. In DNA form, the CDR3 reads TGCGCCAGCAGCTCCGGATCTAGCTCAATCTACAATGAGCAGTTCTTC. This rearrangement joins TRBV5-1 to TRBJ2-1, with a weak D call TRBD2 (5 bases). The germline V gene encodes CDR1 SGHRS and CDR2 YFSETQ. The V end lost 3 bases, the J end lost 3 bases, and 16 bases lay between the germline ends. The CDR3 has 16 amino acids. The full variable domain, with the rest looked up from reference TRBV5-1 and TRBJ2-1, is KAGVTQTPRYLIKTRGQQVTLSCSPISGHRSVSWYQQTPGQGLQFLFEYFSETQRNKGNFPGRFSGRQFSNSRSEMNVSTLELGDSALYLCASSSGSSSIYNEQFFGPGTRLTVL.

The gene calls are TRBV7-9 and TRBJ2-7, with 8 bases lining up with TRBD1. The J call may be wrong; the DNA end is better matched by TRBJ2-5. The length of the CDR3 is 17 residues. Germline V gene sequence: CDR1 SEHNR, CDR2 FQNEAQ (reference sequence). For the CDR3, the DNA is TGTGCCAGCAGCGTCGGTTCGGGGCAGGGGGCTTTGGAGACCCAGTACTTC. Protein product: CASSVGSGQGALETQYF.

This clonotype has a handful of counts. The V and J genes are TRBV10-3 and TRBJ2-3, with D perhaps TRBD1 or TRBD2 (5 bases each). Trimming stripped 3 bases from V and 6 bases from J, with 7 bases between. Germline CDR1 ENHRY, CDR2 SYGVKD. The CDR3 is 12 residues long. The CDR3 DNA is TGTGCCATCAGTGACGGGACGGATACGCAGTATTTT. It codes for CAISDGTDTQYF.

In its sample, this clonotype was seen a few times. The chain combines TRBV20-1 with TRBJ2-7; 8 nucleotides line up with TRBD2. Germline assignment: CDR1 DFQATT and CDR2 SNEGSKA (reference sequence). The CDR3 has 13 amino acids. With 6 bases clipped from V and 1 base from J, the junction kept 5 bases outside the gene matches. The DNA of the CDR3 is TGCAGTGCCACGGGAGGGAGGTCCTACGAGCAGTACTTC. Protein sequence: CSATGGRSYEQYF.

The chain carries TRBV6-6 and TRBJ1-1; D gene ambiguous. The length of the CDR3 is 15 residues. V was pared by 7 bases and J by 1 base, with 16 bases between. The germline CDR1 and CDR2 sequences are MNHNY and SVGAGI (reference sequence). The DNA for the CDR3 is TGTGCCAGCACTACTCAAATCCCAGAGAACACTGAAGCTTTCTTT. Translation gives CASTTQIPENTEAFF.

The V gene is TRBV4-2, the J gene TRBJ1-4; 8 bases align to TRBD1. There are 14 residues in the CDR3. V shed 0 bases, J shed 10 bases, and the junction held 4 bases outside the gene matches. Germline lookup yields CDR1 LGHNA and CDR2 YNFKEQ. Here the CDR3 reads CASSQDAGGGKLFF. CDR3 DNA sequence: TGTGCCAGCAGCCAAGATGCAGGGGGCGGAAAACTGTTTTTT.

This chain links TRBV7-8 with TRBJ2-3; D might be TRBD2 (5 bases). Per the germline V gene, CDR1 is SGHVS and CDR2 is FQNEAQ. The CDR3 covers 18 residues. Deletions cut 4 bases from V and 5 bases from J, with 25 bases between. CDR3: CASSSYGRQRPRGDTQYF. The DNA for the CDR3 is TGTGCCAGCAGCTCGTACGGGCGGCAACGACCCCGGGGAGATACGCAGTATTTT.

The CDR3 DNA reads TGCGCCAGCAGCGTCGGACTAGCGGGAAGGGACATTCAGTACTTC. As protein: CASSVGLAGRDIQYF. The chain joins TRBV5-1 to TRBJ2-4; the match to TRBD2 covers 12 bases. Germline assignment: CDR1 SGHRS and CDR2 YFSETQ. Trimming at V came to 4 bases and at J to 8 bases, leaving 7 bases not matched to a gene. The CDR3 totals 15 residues.

The chain has TRBV20-1 and TRBJ2-7; D may be TRBD2 (6 bases). Matching the DNA end better, TRBJ2-5 makes the J call doubtful. The CDR3 covers 13 residues. Germline V gives CDR1 DFQATT, CDR2 SNEGSKA (reference sequence). CDR3 sequence: CSASLAVGETQYF. In DNA, the CDR3 is TGCAGTGCTAGTTTAGCGGTGGGGGAGACCCAGTACTTC.

This clonotype was observed a handful of times. The chain is built from TRBV6-4 and TRBJ2-3; D remains ambiguous. The germline gives CDR1 MRHNA, CDR2 SNTAGT. V shed 0 bases and J shed 2 bases, with 9 bases lying between them. This CDR3 region has 15 residues. The CDR3 DNA follows: TGTGCCAGCAGTGACTCATGGAGTCCCACAGATACGCAGTATTTT. Its protein is CASSDSWSPTDTQYF.

Ten or more counts support this clonotype. CDR3: CASSGPQGIEQFF. As DNA, the CDR3 is TGTGCCAGCAGCGGCCCGCAGGGGATTGAGCAGTTCTTC. This chain connects TRBV9 to TRBJ2-1; weak D call: TRBD1 (6 bases). There are 13 residues in the CDR3. Germline V lookup: CDR1 SGDLS, CDR2 YYNGEE. The ends were cut back, 3 bases at V and 9 bases at J, with 13 bases in the middle.